Presented here are 10 T cell receptor beta chains from one specimen sequenced in a study of naive and memory T cell subsets. Two oligonucleotides, mixed equimolar, formed the beta constant-region primer covering TRBC1 and TRBC2. TCRdb redid the calling of the UMI-ligation and nested PCR reads with MiXCR, one entry per CDR3 protein. The sample has around 31,000 distinct CDR3 sequences; about 10% are singletons. The sequenced sample was effector memory CD4+ T cells from blood. Specified subset: effector memory, CD45RA- CD27-. The receptors stem from a human donor in good health.

The genes are TRBV18 and TRBJ1-4; 8 nucleotides align to TRBD1. Germline V gene data show CDR1 as KGHSH and CDR2 as LQKENI. The CDR3 is made up of 19 amino acids. Germline trimming cut 0 bases from V and 1 base from J; bases unmatched to any gene: 10. The CDR3 nucleotides read TGTGCCAGCTCACCACCGTTAACTCAGGGGGCGAGAACTAATGAAAAACTGTTTTTT. It codes for CASSPPLTQGARTNEKLFF.

Here the CDR3 reads CASSRDRGWREKLFF. For the CDR3, the DNA is TGTGCCAGCAGCAGAGACAGGGGTTGGAGGGAAAAACTGTTTTTT. This rearrangement joins TRBV21-1 to TRBJ1-4; the table's D call of TRBD1 was not tested on the DNA. TRBV21-1 is recorded as a pseudogene. The CDR3 sequence is 15 residues long.

This sequence joins TRBV27 and TRBJ2-3; no clear D. V lost 6 bases, J lost 0 bases, and 7 bases lay in between. From germline, CDR1 is MNHEY and CDR2 SMNVEV (reference sequence). CDR3 length: 13 amino acids. The CDR3 DNA reads TGTGCCAGCAGCACACCGAGCACAGATACGCAGTATTTT. It encodes CASSTPSTDTQYF.

This clonotype was seen at least ten times. Here the CDR3 DNA reads TGTGCCAGCAGTGCTAGCCGCGAGCAGTACTTC. Amino acid sequence: CASSASREQYF. The genes are TRBV25-1 and TRBJ2-7; maybe TRBD2 (5 bases). The CDR3 is made up of 11 amino acids. Germline assignment: CDR1 MGHDK and CDR2 SYGVNS. V was trimmed by 4 bases and J by 6 bases, leaving 7 bases between them.

This clonotype was observed a handful of times. CDR3 in amino acids: CASSIPGQGKPQHF. Written as DNA, the CDR3 is TGTGCCAGTAGTATCCCGGGACAGGGAAAGCCCCAGCATTTT. The V and J genes are TRBV19 and TRBJ1-5, with 9 bases aligning to TRBD1. From germline, CDR1 is LNHDA and CDR2 SQIVND (reference sequence). The V and J ends lost 3 bases and 8 bases, in that order; junction bases with no gene match: 5. This CDR3 is 14 amino acids long.

This chain connects TRBV7-7 to TRBJ2-1, with a tentative D call TRBD2 (5 bases). The CDR3 runs 16 residues. Germline V lookup: CDR1 SSHAT, CDR2 FNYEAQ (reference sequence). The germline V and J ends were trimmed by 2 bases and 8 bases, with 19 bases remaining between them. CDR3 DNA: TGTGCCAGCAGCTTAAGTAGTTTGACGGCGGGCCATGAGCAGTTCTTC. It is translated as CASSLSSLTAGHEQFF.

This chain uses TRBV10-3 with TRBJ2-3, with 9 positions matching TRBD2. The CDR3 is 14 residues long. Germline V gene lookup returns CDR1 ENHRY and CDR2 SYGVKD. V gave up 6 bases and J gave up 0 bases; unmatched junction bases: 1. The CDR3 coding sequence is TGTGCCATCAGGCGGGAGGGCAGCACAGATACGCAGTATTTT. Translated: CAIRREGSTDTQYF.

The chain combines TRBV7-2 with TRBJ2-4; tentatively, D is TRBD1 or TRBD2 (6 bases each). V was clipped by 3 bases and J by 6 bases, with 15 bases between them. This CDR3 is built from 15 residues. Per germline, CDR1 SGHTA and CDR2 FQGNSA. CDR3 nucleotides: TGTGCCAGCAGCTTGTCGGGGGCTGGGAGAAACATTCAGTACTTC. It is translated as CASSLSGAGRNIQYF.

V usage is TRBV6-6 and J usage is TRBJ2-3, with a tentative D call TRBD1 (5 bases). The germline V gene encodes CDR1 MNHNY and CDR2 SVGAGI (reference sequence). The CDR3 totals 17 residues. V dropped 0 bases and J dropped 0 bases, with 13 bases sitting between them. The CDR3 is CASSYSAPRVSTDTQYF. The CDR3 DNA is TGTGCCAGCAGTTACTCGGCCCCCAGGGTCAGCACAGATACGCAGTATTTT.

This clonotype is medium-sized within its sample. The V and J genes are TRBV20-1 and TRBJ2-3, with D perhaps given as TRBD1 or TRBD2 (5 bases each). CDR1 and CDR2 (germline): DFQATT, SNEGSKA (reference sequence). Trimming removed 3 bases from V and 0 bases from J, with 16 bases in between. This CDR3 has 16 residues. CDR3 DNA: TGCAGTGCTAGGGCGAGGGGAGACCCTAGCACAGATACGCAGTATTTT. Translating gives CSARARGDPSTDTQYF.